This TCR beta chain was captured by sequencing in a study of cytomegalovirus exposure and HLA in healthy donors. Of note for this clone: Its antigen is unidentified.

PCR employed 60 Vbeta and 13 Jbeta primers. Measured with immunoSEQ multiplex PCR; TCRdb has only the in-frame clones, and not every one. The table shows around 130,000 clones, with 8% to 9.5% occurring only once. Notes on the study in general: Available immune exposure information covered CMV serostatus only.

The germline V and J ends were trimmed by 2 bases and 6 bases, with 9 bases remaining between them. The germline CDR1 and CDR2 sequences are SGHRS and YFSETQ. The CDR3 loop spans 13 amino acids. This receptor was obtained from a middle-aged man in good health and CMV-seronegative. The J gene is TRBJ2-1, the V gene TRBV5-1; D gene unclear. Sequenced: PBMCs. This CDR3 reads CASSFNPGNEQFF. The CDR3 DNA sequence: TGCGCCAGCAGCTTTAACCCGGGCAATGAGCAGTTCTTC.